This T cell receptor (beta chain) was sequenced for a study of OX40 agonist ivuxolimab in advanced cancers. Overall study: Ivuxolimab was administered intravenously to patients at 0.01 to 10 mg/kg every 2 weeks. Participants, approximately 80% male, averaged approximately 56 years of age, ranging from roughly 23 to 90.

Some clones are missing from TCRdb's copy, which holds only in-frame ones; the method was immunoSEQ multiplex PCR. Counted here are fewer than 70,000 clones, 91% occurring once; the ten biggest clones make up about 4.4%. V lost 4 bases, J lost 0 bases, and 4 bases stayed unmatched. This CDR3 contains 14 residues. The germline V gene encodes CDR1 SGDLS and CDR2 YYNGEE. Study-level findings and limits: Among T cells, CD8+ cells averaged more expanded clones than CD4+ cells. Partial responders dosed at 0.1-3.0 mg/kg displayed clonal expansion ranking among the lowest.

Comment on this clone: Its matching antigen is unknown.

The specimen comprised CD4+ or CD8+ T cells sorted from blood, sampled in a trial of the OX40 agonist ivuxolimab. The receptor comes from an adult with an advanced solid tumor such as melanoma, head and neck, liver or kidney cancer. The chain uses TRBV9 and TRBJ2-7; 7 positions match TRBD1. The CDR3 here is CASSPRDSSYEQYF. CDR3 DNA: TGTGCCAGCAGCCCCCGGGACAGCTCCTACGAGCAGTACTTC.